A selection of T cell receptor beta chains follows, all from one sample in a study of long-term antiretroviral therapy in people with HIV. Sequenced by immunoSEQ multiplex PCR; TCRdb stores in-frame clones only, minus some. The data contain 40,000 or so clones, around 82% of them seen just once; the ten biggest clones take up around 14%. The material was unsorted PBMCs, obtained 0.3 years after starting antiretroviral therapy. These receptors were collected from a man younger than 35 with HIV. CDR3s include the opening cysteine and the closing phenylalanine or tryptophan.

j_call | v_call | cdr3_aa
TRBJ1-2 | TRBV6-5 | CASSSFRRGRGGYTF
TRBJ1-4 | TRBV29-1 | CSVPITNEKLFF
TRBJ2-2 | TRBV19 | CASKEQGLSNTGELFF
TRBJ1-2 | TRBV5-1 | CASSPVGGSNYGYTF
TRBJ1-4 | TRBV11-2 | CASSPSTGVNEKLFF
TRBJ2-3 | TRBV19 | CASSYGGVGDTQYF
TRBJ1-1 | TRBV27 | CASSWRSNTEAFF
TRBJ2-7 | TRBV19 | CASRQKAEIYEQYF
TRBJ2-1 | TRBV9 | CASSVGTSGGVEQFF
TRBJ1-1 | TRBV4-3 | CASSRGPGEAEAFF
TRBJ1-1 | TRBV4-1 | CASSQGTGVTEAFF
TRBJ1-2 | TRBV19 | CASSIRTANYGYTF
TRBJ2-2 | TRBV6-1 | CASSEGFRLNTGELFF
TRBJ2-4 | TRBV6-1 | CASSEQGAVSNIQYF
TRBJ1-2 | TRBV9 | CASSVERGGGYTF
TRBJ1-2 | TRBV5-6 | CASRLTGSYGYTF
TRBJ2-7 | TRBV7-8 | CALIGGGENYEQYF